This TCR beta chain was identified during a study of blood T cell repertoires in COVID-19. This CDR3 has 13 amino acids. With 0 bases removed from V and 3 bases from J, the gap between germline ends came to 4 bases. Germline-derived CDR1 and CDR2 are SGHRS and YFSETQ. Using immunoSEQ multiplex PCR, the repertoire was profiled, and TCRdb retains in-frame clones only, with some absent. The sample lists 150,000 to 200,000 clones, about 86% occurring once. The rearrangement uses TRBV5-1 and TRBJ1-3; D unresolved. This TCR came from a woman in her sixties or seventies with COVID-19, enrolled during active disease. The sequenced material came from peripheral blood. The CDR3 sequence is CASSLVYGNTIYF. CDR3 bases: TGCGCCAGCAGCTTGGTATATGGAAACACCATATATTTT.